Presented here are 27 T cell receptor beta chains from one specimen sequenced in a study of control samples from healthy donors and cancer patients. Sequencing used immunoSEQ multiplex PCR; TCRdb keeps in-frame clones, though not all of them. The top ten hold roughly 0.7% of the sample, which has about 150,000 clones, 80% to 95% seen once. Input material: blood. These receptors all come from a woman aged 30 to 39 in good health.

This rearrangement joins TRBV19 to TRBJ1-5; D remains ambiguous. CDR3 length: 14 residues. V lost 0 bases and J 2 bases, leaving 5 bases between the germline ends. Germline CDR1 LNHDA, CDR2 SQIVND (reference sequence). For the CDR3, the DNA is TGTGCCAGTAGTATAGAGTCAGGCAATCAGCCCCAGCATTTT. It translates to CASSIESGNQPQHF.

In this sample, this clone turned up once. The CDR3 coding sequence is TGTGCCACCAGTGGTTCAAAGGGGGTGGGGAACACTGAAGCTTTCTTT. This encodes CATSGSKGVGNTEAFF. V usage is TRBV24-1 and J usage is TRBJ1-1; a possible D gene is TRBD1 (6 bases). Trimming took off 5 bases at V and 1 base at J, with 16 bases between the two ends. Germline V gene sequence: CDR1 KGHDR, CDR2 SFDVKD. The CDR3 extends over 16 amino acids.

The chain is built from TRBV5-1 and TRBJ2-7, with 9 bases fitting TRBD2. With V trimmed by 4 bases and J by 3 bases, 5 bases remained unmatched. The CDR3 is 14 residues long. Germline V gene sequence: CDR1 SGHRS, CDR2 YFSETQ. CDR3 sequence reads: CASSRLAAGYEQYF. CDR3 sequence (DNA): TGCGCCAGCAGCCGACTAGCGGCCGGCTACGAGCAGTACTTC.

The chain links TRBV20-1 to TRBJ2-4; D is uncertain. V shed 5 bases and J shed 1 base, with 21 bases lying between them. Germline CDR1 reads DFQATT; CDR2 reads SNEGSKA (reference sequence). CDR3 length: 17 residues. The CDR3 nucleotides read TGCAGTGCTGGTGACCGCTTGGGGTCCCGGGCCAAAAACATTCAGTACTTC. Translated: CSAGDRLGSRAKNIQYF.

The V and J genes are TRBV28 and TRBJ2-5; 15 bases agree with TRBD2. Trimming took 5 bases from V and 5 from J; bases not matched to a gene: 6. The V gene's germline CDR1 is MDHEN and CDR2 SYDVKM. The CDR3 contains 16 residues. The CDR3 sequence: CASSAWTSGRGETQYF. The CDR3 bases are TGTGCCAGCAGTGCATGGACTAGCGGGAGGGGTGAGACCCAGTACTTC.

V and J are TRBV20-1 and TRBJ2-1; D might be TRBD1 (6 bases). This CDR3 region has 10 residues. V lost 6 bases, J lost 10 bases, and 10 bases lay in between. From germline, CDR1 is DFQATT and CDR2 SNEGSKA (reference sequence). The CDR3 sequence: CSARQDEQFF. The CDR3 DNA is TGCAGTGCCCGACAGGACGAGCAGTTCTTC.

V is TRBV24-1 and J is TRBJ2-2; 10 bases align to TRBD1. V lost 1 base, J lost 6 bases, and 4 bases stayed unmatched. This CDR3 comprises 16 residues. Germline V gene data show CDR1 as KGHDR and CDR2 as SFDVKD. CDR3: CATSDFDRGLAGELFF. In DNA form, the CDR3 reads TGTGCCACCAGTGATTTCGACAGGGGGCTGGCCGGGGAGCTGTTTTTT.

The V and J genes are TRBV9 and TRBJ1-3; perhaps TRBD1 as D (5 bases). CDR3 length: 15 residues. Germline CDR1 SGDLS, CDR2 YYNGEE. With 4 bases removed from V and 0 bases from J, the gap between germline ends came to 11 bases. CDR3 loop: CASSPGLRSGNTIYF. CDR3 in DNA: TGTGCCAGCAGCCCGGGACTCCGCTCTGGAAACACCATATATTTT.

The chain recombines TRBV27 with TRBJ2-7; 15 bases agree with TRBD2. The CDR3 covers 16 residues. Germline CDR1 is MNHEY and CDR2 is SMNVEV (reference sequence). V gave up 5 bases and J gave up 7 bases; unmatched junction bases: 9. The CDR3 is CASSPRTSGRAYEQYF. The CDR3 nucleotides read TGTGCCAGCAGTCCTCGGACTAGCGGGAGGGCTTATGAGCAGTACTTC.

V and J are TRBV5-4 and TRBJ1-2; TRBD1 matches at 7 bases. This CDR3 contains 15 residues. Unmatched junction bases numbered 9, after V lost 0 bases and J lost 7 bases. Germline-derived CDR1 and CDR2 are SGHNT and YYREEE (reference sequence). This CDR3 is CASSLDAVTGTGYTF. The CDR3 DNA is TGTGCCAGCAGCTTGGATGCCGTGACAGGGACTGGCTACACCTTC. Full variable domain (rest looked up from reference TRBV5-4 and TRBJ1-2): ETGVTQSPTHLIKTRGQQVTLRCSSQSGHNTVSWYQQALGQGPQFIFQYYREEENGRGNFPPRFSGLQFPNYSSELNVNALELDDSALYLCASSLDAVTGTGYTFGSGTRLTVV.

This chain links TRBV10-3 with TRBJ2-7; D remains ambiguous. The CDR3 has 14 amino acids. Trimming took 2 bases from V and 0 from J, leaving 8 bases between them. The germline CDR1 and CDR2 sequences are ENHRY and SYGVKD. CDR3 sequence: CAISETQSSYEQYF. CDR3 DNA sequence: TGTGCCATCAGTGAGACCCAAAGCTCCTACGAGCAGTACTTC.

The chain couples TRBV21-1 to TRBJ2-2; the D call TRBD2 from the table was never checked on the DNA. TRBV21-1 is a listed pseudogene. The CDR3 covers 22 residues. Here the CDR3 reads CASSNGQSGLARVGGDAGELFF. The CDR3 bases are TGTGCCAGCAGCAATGGTCAGTCGGGTCTAGCGCGAGTAGGTGGTGATGCCGGGGAGCTGTTTTTT.

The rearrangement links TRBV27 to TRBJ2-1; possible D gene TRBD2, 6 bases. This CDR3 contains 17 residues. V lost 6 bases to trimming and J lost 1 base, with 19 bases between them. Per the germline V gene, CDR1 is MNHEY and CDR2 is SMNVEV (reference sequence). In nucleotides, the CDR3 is TGTGCCAGCAGCAGGCGGGCTAGCGTTTATTCCTACAATGAGCAGTTCTTC. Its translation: CASSRRASVYSYNEQFF.

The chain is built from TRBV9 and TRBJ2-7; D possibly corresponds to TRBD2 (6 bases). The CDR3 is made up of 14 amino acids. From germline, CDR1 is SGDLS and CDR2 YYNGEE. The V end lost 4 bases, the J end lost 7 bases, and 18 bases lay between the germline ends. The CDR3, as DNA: TGTGCCAGCAGCCCCAAGGGACTTGCGGAAGAGCAGTACTTC. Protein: CASSPKGLAEEQYF.

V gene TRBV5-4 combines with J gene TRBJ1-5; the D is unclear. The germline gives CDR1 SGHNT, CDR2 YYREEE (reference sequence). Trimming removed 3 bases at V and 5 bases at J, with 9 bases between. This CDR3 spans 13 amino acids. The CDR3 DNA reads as TGTGCCAGCAGCTCCACACCGGATCAGCCCCAGCATTTT. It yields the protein CASSSTPDQPQHF.

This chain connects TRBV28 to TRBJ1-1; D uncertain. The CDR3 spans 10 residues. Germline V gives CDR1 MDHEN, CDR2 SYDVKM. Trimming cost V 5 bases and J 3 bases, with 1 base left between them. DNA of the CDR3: TGTGCCAGCAGTGACACTGAAGCTTTCTTT. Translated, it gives CASSDTEAFF.

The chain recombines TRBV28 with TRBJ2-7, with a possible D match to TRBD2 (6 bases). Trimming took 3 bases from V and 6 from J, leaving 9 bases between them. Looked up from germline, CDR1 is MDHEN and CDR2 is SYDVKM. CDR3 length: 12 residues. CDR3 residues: CASSFDGSEQYF. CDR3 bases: TGTGCCAGCAGTTTTGACGGGAGCGAGCAGTACTTC.

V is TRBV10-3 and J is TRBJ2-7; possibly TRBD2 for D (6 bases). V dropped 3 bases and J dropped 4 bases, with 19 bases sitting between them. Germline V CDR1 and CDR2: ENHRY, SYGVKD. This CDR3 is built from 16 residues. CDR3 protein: CAISDPGLARTYEQYF. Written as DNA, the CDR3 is TGTGCCATCAGTGACCCGGGACTCGCGAGGACATACGAGCAGTACTTC.

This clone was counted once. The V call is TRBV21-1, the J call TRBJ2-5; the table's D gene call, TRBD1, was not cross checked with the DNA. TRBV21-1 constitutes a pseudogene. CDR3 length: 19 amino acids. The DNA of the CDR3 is TGTGCCAGCAGCATGAGGACAGGGCCGACAAGGCACCTCCAAGAGACCCAGTACTTC. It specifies CASSMRTGPTRHLQETQYF.

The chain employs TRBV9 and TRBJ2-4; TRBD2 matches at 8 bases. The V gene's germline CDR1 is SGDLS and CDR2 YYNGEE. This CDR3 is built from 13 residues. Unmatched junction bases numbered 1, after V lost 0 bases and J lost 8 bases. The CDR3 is CASSVAGGDIQYF. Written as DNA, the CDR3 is TGTGCCAGCAGCGTAGCGGGGGGGGACATTCAGTACTTC.

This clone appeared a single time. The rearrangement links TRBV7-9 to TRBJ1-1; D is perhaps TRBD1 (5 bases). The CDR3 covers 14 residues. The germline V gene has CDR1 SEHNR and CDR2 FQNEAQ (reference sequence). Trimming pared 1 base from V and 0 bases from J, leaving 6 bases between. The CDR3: CASSLVQVNTEAFF. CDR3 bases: TGTGCCAGCAGCTTAGTACAGGTGAACACTGAAGCTTTCTTT.

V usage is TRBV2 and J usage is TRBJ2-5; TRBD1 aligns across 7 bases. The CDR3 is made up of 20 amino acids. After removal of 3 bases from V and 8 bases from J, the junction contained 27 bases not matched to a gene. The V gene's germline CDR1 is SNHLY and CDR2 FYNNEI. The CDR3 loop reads CASSEREWGSTKGAVGTQYF. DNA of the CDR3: TGTGCCAGCAGTGAGAGGGAATGGGGTTCAACCAAGGGGGCGGTGGGCACCCAGTACTTC.

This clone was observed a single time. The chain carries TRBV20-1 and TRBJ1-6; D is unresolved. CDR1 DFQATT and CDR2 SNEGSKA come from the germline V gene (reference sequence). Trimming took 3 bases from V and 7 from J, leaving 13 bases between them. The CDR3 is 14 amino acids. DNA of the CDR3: TGCAGTGCTAGTCGTAGGAGTGGGAATTCACCCCTCCACTTT. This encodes CSASRRSGNSPLHF.

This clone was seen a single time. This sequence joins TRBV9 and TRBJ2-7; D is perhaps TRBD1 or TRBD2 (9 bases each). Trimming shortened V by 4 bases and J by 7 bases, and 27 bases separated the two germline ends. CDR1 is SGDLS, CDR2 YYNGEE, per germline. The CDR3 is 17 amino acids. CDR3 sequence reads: CASSPRGQGGLATEQYF. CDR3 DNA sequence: TGTGCCAGCAGCCCCCGGGGACAGGGAGGACTAGCGACAGAGCAGTACTTC.

The CDR3 loop reads CASGSNNEQFF. In nucleotides, the CDR3 is TGTGCCAGCGGGTCTAACAATGAGCAGTTCTTC. The chain employs TRBV27 and TRBJ2-1; D unclear. Germline V CDR1 and CDR2: MNHEY, SMNVEV (reference sequence). The V and J ends lost 8 bases and 5 bases respectively, with 7 bases between them. The CDR3 is made up of 11 amino acids.

DNA for the CDR3: TGTGCCAGCAGCCCGCGACTAGCGGGAGGGCCGGGGGAGCAGTTCTTC. Its translation: CASSPRLAGGPGEQFF. The chain combines TRBV7-9 with TRBJ2-1; 14 bases map to TRBD2. The V segment lost 5 bases and the J segment 10 bases; nucleotides outside the gene matches: 10. The germline V gene encodes CDR1 SEHNR and CDR2 FQNEAQ (reference sequence). CDR3 size: 16 residues.

This chain's CDR3 is CASSGASGANYNEQFF. CDR3 DNA: TGTGCCAGCAGTGGAGCCAGCGGAGCAAATTACAATGAGCAGTTCTTC. V and J are TRBV6-1 and TRBJ2-1; D possibly corresponds to TRBD2 (5 bases). The CDR3 consists of 16 residues. Germline lookup yields CDR1 MNHNS and CDR2 SASEGT. The ends were cut back, 4 bases at V and 4 bases at J, with 17 bases in the middle.